This TCR beta chain derives from a study of blood T cell repertoires in COVID-19. Study overall: PBMCs, B-cell-depleted T cells, or T cells were the source of the cDNA or gDNA that made up the material.

Assay used: immunoSEQ multiplex PCR; TCRdb lists only in-frame clones, some missing. The table lists approximately 290,000 clones, 85% to 90% of them singletons. The junction had 2 bases not matched to a gene; V was cut back by 2 bases and J by 12 bases. CDR3 size: 12 residues. Germline loops: CDR1 LNHDA, CDR2 SQIVND (reference sequence). Sequenced material: peripheral blood. This TCR came from a man younger than 45 with acute or convalescent COVID-19. The V and J genes are TRBV19 and TRBJ2-2, with 8 bases aligning to TRBD1. CDR3 bases: TGTGCCAGTAGTATATGGACAGGGAAGCTGTTTTTT. This codes for CASSIWTGKLFF.